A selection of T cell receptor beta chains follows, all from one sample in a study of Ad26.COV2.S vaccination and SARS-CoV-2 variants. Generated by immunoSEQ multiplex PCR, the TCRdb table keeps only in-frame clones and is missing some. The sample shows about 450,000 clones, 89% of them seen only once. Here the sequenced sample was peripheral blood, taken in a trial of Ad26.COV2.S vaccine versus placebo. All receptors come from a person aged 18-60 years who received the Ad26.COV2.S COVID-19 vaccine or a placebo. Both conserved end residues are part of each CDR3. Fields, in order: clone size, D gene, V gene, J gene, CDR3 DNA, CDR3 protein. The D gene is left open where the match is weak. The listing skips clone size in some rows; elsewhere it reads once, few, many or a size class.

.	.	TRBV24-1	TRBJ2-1	TGTGCCACCAGTGATTATAGGGGGAATGAGCAGTTCTTC	CATSDYRGNEQFF
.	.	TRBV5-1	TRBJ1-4	TGCGCCAGCAGCTTGGACAAGAATGAAAAACTGTTTTTT	CASSLDKNEKLFF
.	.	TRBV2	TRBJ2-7	TGTGCCAGCATTAGCAGGACAGTTCAAGACGAGCAGTACTTC	CASISRTVQDEQYF
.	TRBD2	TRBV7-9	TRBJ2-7	TGTGCCAGCAGCCCCACTAGCGCTGGCTCCTACGAGCAGTACTTC	CASSPTSAGSYEQYF
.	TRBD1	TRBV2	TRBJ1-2	TGTGCCAGCAGTGAATTTGGACAGGGTAGTGGCTACACCTTC	CASSEFGQGSGYTF
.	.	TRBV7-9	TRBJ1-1	TGTGCCAGCACTCCCGACGGGGGGGCATTGGGTGAAGCTTTCTTT	CASTPDGGALGEAFF
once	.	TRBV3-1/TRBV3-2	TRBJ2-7	TGTGCCAGCAGCCAAGATTTGTCCAGATCCTACGAGCAGTACTTC	CASSQDLSRSYEQYF
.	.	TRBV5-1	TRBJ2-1	TGCGCCAGCAGCTTGGATACGGGATACGGTAGCAATGAGCAGTTCTTC	CASSLDTGYGSNEQFF
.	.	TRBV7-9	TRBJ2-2	TGTGCCAGCAGCCCGTCTGGGAGTCGCACCGGGGAGCTGTTTTTT	CASSPSGSRTGELFF
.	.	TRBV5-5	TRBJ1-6	TGTGCCAGCTATTCAAGTAGTGGACGTTCACCCCTCCACTTT	CASYSSSGRSPLHF
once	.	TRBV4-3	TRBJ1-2	TGCGCCAGCAGCCAAGGACAGGTTAGGGGTGATGGCTACACCTTC	CASSQGQVRGDGYTF
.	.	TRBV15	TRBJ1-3	TGTGCCACCAGCAGAGTTGGGTCTGGAAACACCATATATTTT	CATSRVGSGNTIYF
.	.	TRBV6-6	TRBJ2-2	TGTGCCAGCAGTTACCCCTCCCCCGGGGAGCTGTTTTTT	CASSYPSPGELFF
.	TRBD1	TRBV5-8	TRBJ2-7	TGTGCCAGCAGCTTTGATGGTTATTCGGACAGGGGGGACGAGCAGTACTTC	CASSFDGYSDRGDEQYF
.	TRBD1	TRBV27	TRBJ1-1	TGTGCCAGCAGTTTCTTTTGGACAGGGGGAGAAGCTTTCTTT	CASSFFWTGGEAFF
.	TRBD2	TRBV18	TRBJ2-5	TGTGCCAGCTCACCTCAAATGGGTCGAGCAGGGAGCGGGGGAGAGACCCAGTACTTC	CASSPQMGRAGSGGETQYF
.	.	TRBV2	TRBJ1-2	TGTGCCAGCAGTGAGGCCCTGTATGGCTACACCTTC	CASSEALYGYTF
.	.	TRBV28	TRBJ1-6	TGTGCCAGCAGTCTCGACCGGATAAATTCACCCCTCCACTTT	CASSLDRINSPLHF
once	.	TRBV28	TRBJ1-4	TGTGCCAGCAATCGAGGAAACGAAAAACTGTTTTTT	CASNRGNEKLFF